This T cell receptor beta chain was identified in a study of T cell changes during pregnancy in multiple sclerosis. The method was immunoSEQ multiplex PCR; TCRdb's version includes in-frame clones alone and lacks a portion of them. In the table there are some 38,000 clones, around 87% of which are singletons. CDR1 SGHNT and CDR2 YYREEE come from the germline V gene (reference sequence). The CDR3 runs to 20 residues. V was pared by 0 bases and J by 5 bases, with 16 bases of the junction left unmatched. This TCR was recovered from a female donor with multiple sclerosis, enrolled in a pregnancy study. This chain uses TRBV5-4 with TRBJ2-3, with TRBD2 identical over 12 bases. The source material was CD4+ T cells from peripheral blood mononuclear cells, sampled in the second trimester of pregnancy. CDR3 in amino acids: CASSLAEGGLAGTAEDTQYF. In DNA, the CDR3 is TGTGCCAGCAGCTTGGCTGAGGGTGGACTAGCGGGAACGGCAGAAGATACGCAGTATTTT.